The rows below give T cell receptor beta chains drawn from one sample of a study of identical twins. TCRdb re-called the 5' RACE reads through MiXCR, storing one row per CDR3 protein. The table includes roughly 720,000 distinct CDR3 sequences, about 20% detected once. These same data were also listed under a study on T cells expressing NK-cell markers.

Material for sequencing was PBMCs. The receptors shown here come from a woman aged 18-30 years in good health. CDR3s include the opening cysteine and the closing phenylalanine or tryptophan. A D gene is named only where the DNA matches it firmly. Only part of the rows carry a size: once, few, many, or a class if the clone is expanded.

>TRBV2|TRBJ2-7|13|-|-
TGTGCCAGCACCAGGACTCCCAACGGCGAGCAGTACTTC
CASTRTPNGEQYF
>TRBV12-3/TRBV12-4|TRBJ2-5|12|-|-
TGTGCCAGCAGTTTGCCCGCCGAGACCCAGTACTTC
CASSLPAETQYF
>TRBV7-9|TRBJ2-7|14|-|-
TGTGCCAGCCTGGGGCAAGGGGGAACCTACGAGCAGTACTTC
CASLGQGGTYEQYF
>TRBV6-1|TRBJ2-2|15|-|TRBD1
TGTGCCAGCCAGAGACAGGGGGCCAAAACCGGGGAGCTGTTTTTT
CASQRQGAKTGELFF
>TRBV5-1|TRBJ2-1|16|-|TRBD2
TGCGCCAGCAGCCCCGGGACTAGCGGGAGTGTCGATGAGCAGTTCTTC
CASSPGTSGSVDEQFF
>TRBV7-9|TRBJ1-1|12|-|-
TGTGCCAGCAGCGAATCGAGGGAACAAGCTTTCTTT
CASSESREQAFF
>TRBV7-7|TRBJ2-1|16|once|-
TGTGCTAGCAGCCCCACCATCGGAGACAGCTACAATGAGCAGTTCTTC
CASSPTIGDSYNEQFF
>TRBV10-3|TRBJ1-2|15|-|TRBD1
TGTGCCATCAGTGTGTCCGGGACAGGGGGGGATGGCTACACCTTC
CAISVSGTGGDGYTF
>TRBV6-2/TRBV6-3|TRBJ2-1|14|-|TRBD1
TGTGCCAGCAGTTCGAGGACAGGGACAAATGAGCAGTTCTTC
CASSSRTGTNEQFF
>TRBV5-1|TRBJ2-5|14|many|-
TGCGCCAGCAGCTTTTTCGGGACACAAGAGACCCAGTACTTC
CASSFFGTQETQYF
>TRBV20-1|TRBJ2-1|15|few|-
TGCAGTGCTAGAGGGGGGAGGACCCAGGGCTATGAGCAGTTCTTC
CSARGGRTQGYEQFF
>TRBV3-1|TRBJ2-5|15|-|TRBD2
TGTGCCAGCAGTCGACTAGCGGGAGGAAAAGAGACCCAGTACTTC
CASSRLAGGKETQYF
>TRBV5-6|TRBJ2-7|15|few|-
TGTGCCAGCAGCCCCCCGGTCGGTCACCTCTACGAGCAGTACTTC
CASSPPVGHLYEQYF
>TRBV27|TRBJ1-1|12|-|-
TGTGCCAGCAGTTTAATAGGGGGAGTGGCTTTCTTT
CASSLIGGVAFF
>TRBV13|TRBJ2-3|17|few|TRBD2
TGTGCCAGCAGCTTAGGCCTTGCGGGAGGGGTCACAGATACGCAGTATTTT
CASSLGLAGGVTDTQYF
>TRBV3-2|TRBJ2-7|17|many|-
TGTGCCAGCAGCCCACCCCTAGGGACTAGCGAGCATTACGAGCAGTACTTC
CASSPPLGTSEHYEQYF
>TRBV3-1|TRBJ2-2|15|-|-
TGTGCCAGCAGCCACCTACTATTAGGGACCGGGGAGCTGTTTTTT
CASSHLLLGTGELFF
>TRBV12-3/TRBV12-4|TRBJ2-7|13|few|-
TGTGCCAGCAGACCTAGCGCCAGAGGGGAGCAGTACTTC
CASRPSARGEQYF
>TRBV11-2|TRBJ2-3|16|-|TRBD2
TGTGCCAGCAGCCAAATGGGGGGGGTTATAACGGGTACGCAGTATTTT
CASSQMGGVITGTQYF
>TRBV11-2|TRBJ2-1|15|many|TRBD2
TGTGCCAGCAGTCAGGGACTAGCGGGATACAATGAGCAGTTCTTC
CASSQGLAGYNEQFF
>TRBV5-1|TRBJ1-5|14|-|TRBD1
TGCGCCAGCAGCGCGGGACAGGGGGAACAGCCCCAGCATTTT
CASSAGQGEQPQHF
>TRBV7-3|TRBJ1-1|13|-|-
TGCGCCAGCAGCAAGGACAGGAACACTGAAGCTTTCTTT
CASSKDRNTEAFF
>TRBV12-3/TRBV12-4|TRBJ2-1|14|-|-
TGTGCCAGCAGTTTACCAGGGGTACGGAATGAGCAGTTCTTC
CASSLPGVRNEQFF
>TRBV6-1|TRBJ2-5|16|-|-
TGTGCCAGCAGTGATCCTTTGGCACGGACCGAAGAGACCCAGTACTTC
CASSDPLARTEETQYF
>TRBV25-1|TRBJ2-1|13|many|TRBD2
TGTGCCAGCACTAGCGGGGGGGCGGGAGAGCAGTTCTTC
CASTSGGAGEQFF
>TRBV5-1|TRBJ1-2|15|-|TRBD1
TGCGCCAGCAGCGAGAACCTCCGGGACAGGGATGGCTACACCTTC
CASSENLRDRDGYTF
>TRBV7-6|TRBJ2-7|13|-|-
TGTGCCAGCAGTGGGGGGGGACAGGCTAAGAGGTACTTC
CASSGGGQAKRYF
>TRBV20-1|TRBJ2-7|14|few|TRBD2
TGCAGTGCTAGGGGTGGACTAGTAGGCGACGAGCAGTACTTC
CSARGGLVGDEQYF
>TRBV6-2/TRBV6-3|TRBJ2-2|15|-|-
TGTGCCAGCAGTAGCCCGGGACAGAACACCGGGGAGCTGTTTTTT
CASSSPGQNTGELFF
>TRBV5-6|TRBJ1-1|15|few|TRBD1
TGTGCCAGCAGCTTCCCCGGGACAGCTAACACTGAAGCTTTCTTT
CASSFPGTANTEAFF
>TRBV6-1|TRBJ2-5|15|once|TRBD2
TGTGCCAGCAGTGAATCACTAGCGGGGGCAGAGACCCAGTACTTC
CASSESLAGAETQYF
>TRBV20-1|TRBJ1-2|12|few|TRBD1
TGCAGTGTTACAGGGGGGGCCTATGGCTACACCTTC
CSVTGGAYGYTF
>TRBV7-6|TRBJ2-2|16|-|TRBD1
TGTGCCAGCAGCTTCGGGACAGCGTCGAACACCGGGGAGCTGTTTTTT
CASSFGTASNTGELFF
>TRBV10-3|TRBJ2-7|15|few|-
TGTGCCATCAGTGAGTCGTTCAGGGGAGACTACGAGCAGTACTTC
CAISESFRGDYEQYF
>TRBV5-5|TRBJ2-5|17|many|TRBD1
TGTGCCAGCAGCTGGGGACAGGGAGGACCAGGCCAAGAGACCCAGTACTTC
CASSWGQGGPGQETQYF
>TRBV5-4|TRBJ2-1|16|-|TRBD2
TGTGCCAGCAGCTTGGGGCGGGAGGTCGCCTACAATGAGCAGTTCTTC
CASSLGREVAYNEQFF
>TRBV6-2/TRBV6-3|TRBJ2-7|12|few|-
TGTGCCAGCAAGGGGGGGGCCTACGAGCAGTACTTC
CASKGGAYEQYF
>TRBV12-3/TRBV12-4|TRBJ1-1|15|-|TRBD1
TGTGCCAGCAGTTCCCACAGGGGGAATCGAGAAGATGCTTTCTTT
CASSSHRGNREDAFF
>TRBV29-1|TRBJ2-3|18|-|TRBD2
TGCAGCGTTGAACAACTAGCGGGGGCAGGATCTAGCACAGATACGCAGTATTTT
CSVEQLAGAGSSTDTQYF
>TRBV9|TRBJ1-1|15|-|TRBD1
TGTGCCAGCAGCAGATCGGACAGGGTGGTAACTGAAGCTTTCTTT
CASSRSDRVVTEAFF
>TRBV5-1|TRBJ1-4|16|-|-
TGCGCCAGCAGCTTGGCCATAGGGGCCCCAAATGAAAAACTGTTTTTT
CASSLAIGAPNEKLFF
>TRBV7-3|TRBJ2-3|16|-|TRBD2
TGTGCCAGCAGCACCTCTAGCGGGGGGGCGAGAGATACGCAGTATTTT
CASSTSSGGARDTQYF
>TRBV7-2|TRBJ1-5|14|-|-
TGTGCCAGCAGCCCGAGTGGGGGGGATCAGCCCCAGCATTTT
CASSPSGGDQPQHF
>TRBV4-3|TRBJ2-4|16|-|-
TGCGCCAGCAGCCTGCTCCTATCGGGACGGGGGAACATTCAGTACTTC
CASSLLLSGRGNIQYF
>TRBV6-2/TRBV6-3|TRBJ2-1|11|few|-
TGTGCCAGCTCCATAGGGCATGAGCAGTTCTTC
CASSIGHEQFF
>TRBV12-3/TRBV12-4|TRBJ2-3|14|many|-
TGTGCCAGCAGTTCTACTAGCCCCACAGATACGCAGTATTTT
CASSSTSPTDTQYF